This T cell receptor (beta chain) stems from a study of blood T cell repertoires in COVID-19. Across the study: Samples representing acute and convalescent COVID-19 were sourced from the United States, Italy and Spain.

This clone has only one observation. How the authors handled the data: Estimates of nucleated cell counts were drawn from the amplification of reference gene primers. Produced via immunoSEQ multiplex PCR; TCRdb's table is partial and in-frame only. D and trimming come from the DNA, and the V and J calls and clone size come from that table. The sample includes 150,000 to 200,000 clones, roughly nine tenths of them seen just once. The CDR3 consists of 16 residues. Looked up from germline, CDR1 is SGHRS and CDR2 is YFSETQ. Losses at the gene ends were 0 bases for V and 2 bases for J; bases not matched to a gene: 7.

The receptor was isolated from a man between 18 and 35 years old who had recovered from COVID-19. The chain employs TRBV5-1 and TRBJ2-5; 7 bases line up with TRBD2. The sequencing sample was made of peripheral blood. The CDR3 protein is CASSLAGGTIQETQYF. In DNA, the CDR3 is TGCGCCAGCAGCTTGGCCGGGGGGACTATTCAAGAGACCCAGTACTTC. The full variable domain, its missing parts supplied by reference TRBV5-1 and TRBJ2-5, is KAGVTQTPRYLIKTRGQQVTLSCSPISGHRSVSWYQQTPGQGLQFLFEYFSETQRNKGNFPGRFSGRQFSNSRSEMNVSTLELGDSALYLCASSLAGGTIQETQYFGPGTRLLVL.